These 12 T cell receptor beta chains came from one sample sequenced in a study of early T cells in non-severe SARS-CoV-2 infection. In TCRdb, the 5' RACE reads were re-called with MiXCR into one record per CDR3 protein. The data show about 42,000 distinct CDR3 sequences, with less than 6.5% seen just once and around 7.7% held by the top ten. The source material was whole blood, sampled at baseline. These receptors were collected from an adult who was a healthcare worker with PCR-confirmed SARS-CoV-2 infection or an uninfected control (not recorded which).

This clonotype was counted between two and nine times. The rearrangement joins TRBV13 to TRBJ1-5; D not certain. CDR1 is PRHDT and CDR2 is FYEKMQ in the germline V gene (reference sequence). The germline V and J ends were trimmed by 0 bases and 4 bases, with 13 bases remaining between them. This CDR3 comprises 16 residues. The CDR3 loop reads CASSLGGKGVNQPQHF. In DNA form, the CDR3 reads TGTGCCAGCAGCTTAGGCGGTAAGGGAGTTAATCAGCCCCAGCATTTT.

CDR3 loop: CASSPTSGKNIQYF. DNA of the CDR3: TGTGCCAGCTCACCGACTAGCGGTAAAAACATTCAGTACTTC. This sequence joins TRBV18 and TRBJ2-4; 9 bases are a match to TRBD2. The ends lost 3 bases at V and 4 bases at J; junction bases unmatched: 1. CDR1 KGHSH and CDR2 LQKENI come from the germline V gene. The CDR3 is 14 amino acids.

This clonotype was seen repeatedly, ten times or more. J is TRBJ2-1 and V is TRBV2, with 8 positions matching TRBD2. This CDR3 contains 15 residues. Germline V lookup: CDR1 SNHLY, CDR2 FYNNEI. Trimming took 1 base from V and 6 from J; bases not matched to a gene: 5. The CDR3, as DNA: TGTGCCAGCAGTGAAGTATCCGGGACTAGCAATGAGCAGTTCTTC. This gives the protein CASSEVSGTSNEQFF. The full variable domain, completed using reference TRBV2 and TRBJ2-1, is EPEVTQTPSHQVTQMGQEVILRCVPISNHLYFYWYRQILGQKVEFLVSFYNNEISEKSEIFDDQFSVERPDGSNFTLKIRSTKLEDSAMYFCASSEVSGTSNEQFFGPGTRLTVL.

This clonotype was seen at least ten times. The chain recombines TRBV19 with TRBJ2-1, with 10 bases that match TRBD2. J lost 6 bases, V lost 5 bases, and 4 bases had no gene match. Looked up from germline, CDR1 is LNHDA and CDR2 is SQIVND (reference sequence). CDR3 length: 14 residues. CDR3 protein: CASSEGLAFNEQFF. The DNA of the CDR3 is TGTGCCAGTAGTGAGGGACTAGCGTTCAATGAGCAGTTCTTC. Full variable domain (outside the CDR3, taken from reference TRBV19 and TRBJ2-1): DGGITQSPKYLFRKEGQNVTLSCEQNLNHDAMYWYRQDPGQGLRLIYYSQIVNDFQKGDIAEGYSVSREKKESFPLTVTSAQKNPTAFYLCASSEGLAFNEQFFGPGTRLTVL.

This clonotype was seen at least ten times. The chain is built from TRBV12-3 or TRBV12-4 and TRBJ2-5; TRBD2 is a possible D gene (6 bases). Deletions cut 7 bases from V and 1 base from J, with 10 bases between. The CDR3 has 13 residues. As DNA, the CDR3 is TGTGCCAGCATGGGGGACTTCCAAGAGACCCAGTACTTC. Encoded protein: CASMGDFQETQYF.

This clonotype came up many times. V is TRBV28 and J is TRBJ2-3; 11 nucleotides agree with TRBD2. CDR1 and CDR2 from the germline V gene are MDHEN and SYDVKM. This CDR3 has 16 amino acids. The ends lost 6 bases at V and 7 bases at J; junction bases unmatched: 12. The CDR3 spells CASSPYGTSGAYTQYF. The CDR3 DNA sequence: TGTGCCAGCAGCCCCTACGGGACTAGCGGAGCCTATACGCAGTATTTT.

This clonotype was observed a handful of times. The V and J genes are TRBV20-1 and TRBJ2-3; D is ambiguous. Trimming removed 0 bases at V and 6 bases at J, with 16 bases between. This CDR3 has 15 amino acids. Germline assignment: CDR1 DFQATT and CDR2 SNEGSKA (reference sequence). CDR3 DNA sequence: TGCAGTGCTAGAGATAGCCAGGCAGGAATTGATACGCAGTATTTT. This codes for CSARDSQAGIDTQYF.

This clonotype appeared many times. J is TRBJ1-4 and V is TRBV5-1; 7 positions agree with TRBD1. The CDR3 consists of 14 residues. Trimming removed 3 bases from V and 17 bases from J; junction bases left unmatched: 16. Germline V lookup: CDR1 SGHRS, CDR2 YFSETQ. CDR3 in DNA: TGCGCCAGCAGCTCGGACAGGAAGGACCAGAAGGTTTTTTTT. Translated: CASSSDRKDQKVFF.

The J gene is TRBJ1-5, the V gene TRBV30; D is unresolved. Trimming took off 5 bases at V and 3 bases at J, with 17 bases between the two ends. The CDR3 runs 15 residues. CDR1 GTSNPN and CDR2 SVGIG come from the germline V gene (reference sequence). CDR3 sequence (DNA): TGTGCCTGGGGAAACGGACGGAGTCTCAATCAGCCCCAGCATTTT. Protein product: CAWGNGRSLNQPQHF.

This clonotype was observed many times. This chain's CDR3 is CASSPFMSSYNEQFF. CDR3 coding DNA: TGTGCCAGCAGCCCCTTCATGAGCTCCTACAATGAGCAGTTCTTC. The chain couples TRBV13 to TRBJ2-1; D unclear. The CDR3 has 15 amino acids. Germline lookup yields CDR1 PRHDT and CDR2 FYEKMQ (reference sequence). The ends were cut back, 5 bases at V and 0 bases at J, with 11 bases in the middle.

At least ten counts were recorded for this clonotype. The chain links TRBV7-6 to TRBJ2-7; D is uncertain. The CDR3 is made up of 14 amino acids. Trimming took 4 bases from V and 0 from J, leaving 10 bases between them. Germline assignment: CDR1 SGHVS and CDR2 FNYEAQ. CDR3 sequence (DNA): TGTGCCAGCAGCTCCTCCGTCTCCTCCTACGAGCAGTACTTC. This translates into CASSSSVSSYEQYF.

This clonotype appeared a few times. The rearrangement links TRBV30 to TRBJ1-4; 8 bases agree with TRBD1. Germline lookup yields CDR1 GTSNPN and CDR2 SVGIG (reference sequence). Trimming cost V 5 bases and J 4 bases; bases outside gene matches: 3. CDR3 length: 13 amino acids. The CDR3 loop reads CAWGTGHNEKLFF. DNA of the CDR3: TGTGCCTGGGGGACAGGCCATAATGAAAAACTGTTTTTT.